The clone carrying this TCR beta chain came up many times. This specimen belongs to a study of T cells in Graves' hyperthyroidism and ophthalmopathy. RNA transcripts gave rise to amplified TCR beta CDR3 regions. Initially, a first-round RT-PCR of the TCR CDR3 employed the HTBI primer set. One entry per CDR3 protein results from TCRdb running MiXCR on the multiplex PCR reads. The repertoire consists of 750,000 to 950,000 distinct CDR3 sequences, with 38% occurring once and the leading ten covering roughly 8.3%. These patients, aged 18 to 65, had recently diagnosed hyperthyroidism lasting under 2 months. V lost 8 bases, J lost 7 bases, and 18 bases lay in between. The CDR3 runs 14 residues.

This clonotype was sampled from a man aged 18 to 30 with Graves' hyperthyroidism. The chain has TRBV12-3 or TRBV12-4 and TRBJ1-5, with D perhaps TRBD1 (6 bases). The source material was blood. In nucleotides, the CDR3 is TGTGCCAGCGGGGGCCTCGGGGGCGCGCAGCCCCAGCATTTT. It encodes CASGGLGGAQPQHF.